This T cell receptor beta chain was obtained from a study of T-cell memory formation after mild COVID-19. There are a few counts of this clonotype. The V gene's germline CDR1 is LGHDT and CDR2 YNNKEL (reference sequence). CDR3 length equals 19 residues. V gave up 1 base and J gave up 0 bases, with 20 bases separating them. TCRdb reprocessed the 5' RACE reads with MiXCR, giving one entry per CDR3 protein. The sample has over 150,000 distinct CDR3 sequences, 20% to 25% seen once. The gene calls are TRBV3-1 and TRBJ2-3, with D perhaps assigned TRBD1 or TRBD2 (5 bases each). The sequence was obtained from an adult woman who had mild COVID-19 (a few samples of this study predate the infection). Cell type and time point are not known. Sequenced sample: PBMCs or a T cell subset sorted from them (not recorded which). The CDR3, as DNA: TGTGCCAGCAGCCAAGGGTTTGGATCCGGGACGACAAGCACAGATACGCAGTATTTT. Protein product: CASSQGFGSGTTSTDTQYF.